This T cell receptor (beta chain) was retrieved from a study of response to subunit inactivated influenza vaccine. Study results and caveats: The study's authors posited that every seasonal influenza vaccination enlists few new T cells.

The CDR3 is 18 residues long. Germline assignment: CDR1 DFQATT and CDR2 SNEGSKA (reference sequence). The ends lost 3 bases at V and 3 bases at J; junction bases unmatched: 15. This clonotype appeared many times. Its matching antigen is unknown. TCRdb re-called the RT-PCR reads with MiXCR, one entry per CDR3 protein. The data contain about 520,000 distinct CDR3 sequences, approximately 6.9% of them singletons. This material consisted of PBMCs from blood, taken less than 30 months after vaccination. V is TRBV20-1 and J is TRBJ2-3; the match to TRBD2 covers 10 bases. This clonotype originated in a man aged 50 to 69 who received an inactivated influenza vaccine. The CDR3, as DNA: TGCAGTGCTAGTCCGCTAGCGGGAGAAGGGTACGGGACAGATACGCAGTATTTT. It codes for CSASPLAGEGYGTDTQYF.